This T cell receptor (beta chain) came from a study of blood T cell repertoires in COVID-19. The CDR3 consists of 13 residues. Trimming left V 1 base short and J 4 bases short, with 8 bases between. Germline CDR1 SGHDT, CDR2 YYEEEE. The method was immunoSEQ multiplex PCR; TCRdb's version includes in-frame clones alone and lacks a portion of them. The sample lists about 350,000 clones, 85% to 90% occurring once. The V and J genes are TRBV5-6 and TRBJ1-2, with a possible D match to TRBD1 (6 bases). The sample consisted of PBMCs or T cells enriched from blood (not recorded which). The sequence came from a woman aged 25-40 years who had been exposed to COVID-19. CDR3 sequence: CASSLTGTYGYTF. The CDR3 DNA follows: TGTGCCAGCAGCTTGACAGGGACCTATGGCTACACCTTC. Looking up the rest from reference TRBV5-6 and TRBJ1-2 gives the full variable domain: DAGVTQSPTHLIKTRGQQVTLRCSPKSGHDTVSWYQQALGQGPQFIFQYYEEEERQRGNFPDRFSGHQFPNYSSELNVNALLLGDSALYLCASSLTGTYGYTFGSGTRLTVV.